These T cell receptor beta chains were read from a single sample in a study of blood T cell repertoires in COVID-19. The repertoire was sequenced with immunoSEQ multiplex PCR; TCRdb's copy has only in-frame clones and lacks some. The repertoire holds 50,000 to 65,000 clones, with 85% to 90% as singletons. Sample: peripheral blood. These TCRs come from a man in his sixties with active COVID-19. The CDR3 runs from the conserved cysteine through the conserved F or W. The D gene is left open where the match is weak.

D gene	V gene	J gene	CDR3 DNA	CDR3 protein
TRBD2	TRBV27	TRBJ2-7	TGTGCCAGCAGTCGGGGGGTCGGGTACGAGCAGTACTTC	CASSRGVGYEQYF
-	TRBV28	TRBJ1-5	TGTGCCAGCAGTTTAACGGTCTCTAGCAATCAGCCCCAGCATTTT	CASSLTVSSNQPQHF
TRBD2	TRBV7-9	TRBJ2-1	TGTGCCAGCAGCCTGAACCGACTAGCGGGAGATAGGGATGAGCAGTTCTTC	CASSLNRLAGDRDEQFF
-	TRBV6-4	TRBJ2-3	TGTGCCAGCAGGCTTCGGGGTCCCCCCGCTGTGACAGATACGCAGTATTTT	CASRLRGPPAVTDTQYF
TRBD2	TRBV18	TRBJ2-7	TGTGCCAGCTCACAAACACAGGGACTAGGAGAGCAGTACTTC	CASSQTQGLGEQYF
-	TRBV7-2	TRBJ2-4	TGTGCCAGCAGCTTAGCGGGACTAGCCAAAAACATTCAGTACTTC	CASSLAGLAKNIQYF
-	TRBV7-3	TRBJ2-1	TGTGCCAGCAGCCTAACTAGGGGCGGTGAGCAGTTCTTC	CASSLTRGGEQFF
-	TRBV12-3/TRBV12-4	TRBJ1-1	TGTGCCAGCAGTTTGTCCCGGAGCGCTGAAGCTTTCTTT	CASSLSRSAEAFF
-	TRBV4-3	TRBJ1-4	TGCGCCAGCAGCCAAGCAGGGGCCCCAGGTGAAAAACTGTTTTTT	CASSQAGAPGEKLFF
-	TRBV19	TRBJ2-7	TGTGCCAGTAGTATCAGCCCTGAGCGACAGCAGTACTTC	CASSISPERQQYF
-	TRBV23-1	TRBJ1-2	TGCGCCAGCAGTCAATGGCTGCCCCAGGGAACCCTGGAAAGGTATGGCTACACCTTC	CASSQWLPQGTLERYGYTF
-	TRBV11-2	TRBJ1-1	TGTGCCAGCAGCCCCCTTAGGGGCAGGGGCACTGAAGCTTTCTTT	CASSPLRGRGTEAFF
-	TRBV3-1/TRBV3-2	TRBJ2-7	TGTGCCAGCAGCCAAGCCCTCAGCGGGACAAGCTCCTACGAGCAGTACTTC	CASSQALSGTSSYEQYF
TRBD1	TRBV18	TRBJ2-5	TGTGCCAGCTCACCGAACAGGGGGCCGGAGACCCAGTACTTC	CASSPNRGPETQYF
TRBD1	TRBV27	TRBJ1-2	TGTGCCAGCAGTTGGACAGGGGGGTATGGCTACACCTTC	CASSWTGGYGYTF
TRBD1	TRBV14	TRBJ2-1	TGTGCCAGCAGCCAAGATAGGGGGACAGGGGGCCACAATGAGCAGTTCTTC	CASSQDRGTGGHNEQFF